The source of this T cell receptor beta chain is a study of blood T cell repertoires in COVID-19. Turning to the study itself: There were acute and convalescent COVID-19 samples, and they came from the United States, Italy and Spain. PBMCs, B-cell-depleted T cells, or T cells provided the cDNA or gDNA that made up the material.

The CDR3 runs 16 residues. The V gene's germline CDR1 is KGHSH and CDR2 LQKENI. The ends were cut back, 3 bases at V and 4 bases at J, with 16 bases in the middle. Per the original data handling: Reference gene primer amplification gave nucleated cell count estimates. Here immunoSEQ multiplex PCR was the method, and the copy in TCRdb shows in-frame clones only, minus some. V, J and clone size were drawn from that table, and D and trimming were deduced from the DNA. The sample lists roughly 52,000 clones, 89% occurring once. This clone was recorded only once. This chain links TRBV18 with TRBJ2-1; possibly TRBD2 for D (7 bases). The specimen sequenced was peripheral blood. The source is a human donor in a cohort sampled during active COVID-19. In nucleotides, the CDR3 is TGTGCCAGCTCACCGCCCCGGGGGGCGGTTTACAATGAGCAGTTCTTC. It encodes CASSPPRGAVYNEQFF.